This record covers a single TCR beta chain. Its antigen is undetermined. The data were produced by immunoSEQ multiplex PCR, yet TCRdb's version contains in-frame clones alone and is incomplete. The sample has over 100,000 clones, about 92% seen once. Trimming removed 5 bases from V and 3 bases from J, with 11 bases in between. CDR1 is LNHDA and CDR2 is SQIVND in the germline V gene (reference sequence). There are 14 residues in the CDR3. The sample originates from a study of siplizumab effects on memory and regulatory T cells. Overall study findings and caveats: Roughly 80-97% of proliferating CD4+ or CD8+ clones defied assignment to a naive or memory phenotype.

The chain has TRBV19 and TRBJ1-5; possibly TRBD1 for D (6 bases). The sample consisted of Tregs sorted from blood. This clonotype was sampled from a human donor in good health. CDR3 in amino acids: CASSAGGLNQPQHF. CDR3 nucleotides: TGTGCCAGTAGTGCGGGGGGCCTCAATCAGCCCCAGCATTTT.